This T cell receptor beta chain was retrieved from a study of blood T cell repertoires in COVID-19. For the study at large: The United States, Italy and Spain were the sources of the acute and convalescent COVID-19 samples. The analysed material was cDNA or gDNA that came from T cells, B-cell-depleted T cells, or PBMCs.

CDR1 SGHTA and CDR2 FQGTGA come from the germline V gene. The CDR3 runs to 16 residues. The trim removed 1 base at V and 0 bases at J, leaving 3 bases unmatched. Per the original data handling: Nucleated cell counts were estimated from reference gene primer amplification. The table came from immunoSEQ multiplex PCR; TCRdb's copy has only in-frame clones and leaves some out. The V and J calls and the clone size are those of that table, but D and trimming were determined from the DNA. Of tens of thousands of clones listed, approximately 80% were seen once; the top ten hold roughly 6%. The sample was peripheral blood. This chain connects TRBV7-3 to TRBJ2-1; TRBD2 agrees at 7 bases. This sequence was found in a woman aged 55-69 years with acute or convalescent COVID-19. Written as DNA, the CDR3 is TGTGCCAGCAGCTTAAGCGGGGGTGACTCCTACAATGAGCAGTTCTTC. It encodes CASSLSGGDSYNEQFF.